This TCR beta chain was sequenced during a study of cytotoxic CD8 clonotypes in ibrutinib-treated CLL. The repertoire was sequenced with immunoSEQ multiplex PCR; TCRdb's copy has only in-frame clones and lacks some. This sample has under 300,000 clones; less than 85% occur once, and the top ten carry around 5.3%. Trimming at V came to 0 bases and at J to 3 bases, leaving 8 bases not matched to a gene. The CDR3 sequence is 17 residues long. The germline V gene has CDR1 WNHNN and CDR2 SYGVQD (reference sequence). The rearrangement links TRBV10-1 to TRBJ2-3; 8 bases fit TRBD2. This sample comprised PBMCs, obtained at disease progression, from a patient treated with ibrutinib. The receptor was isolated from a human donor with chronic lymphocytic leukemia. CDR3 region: CASSESKAGVGTDTQYF. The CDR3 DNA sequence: TGCGCCAGCAGTGAGTCCAAAGCGGGAGTTGGAACAGATACGCAGTATTTT.